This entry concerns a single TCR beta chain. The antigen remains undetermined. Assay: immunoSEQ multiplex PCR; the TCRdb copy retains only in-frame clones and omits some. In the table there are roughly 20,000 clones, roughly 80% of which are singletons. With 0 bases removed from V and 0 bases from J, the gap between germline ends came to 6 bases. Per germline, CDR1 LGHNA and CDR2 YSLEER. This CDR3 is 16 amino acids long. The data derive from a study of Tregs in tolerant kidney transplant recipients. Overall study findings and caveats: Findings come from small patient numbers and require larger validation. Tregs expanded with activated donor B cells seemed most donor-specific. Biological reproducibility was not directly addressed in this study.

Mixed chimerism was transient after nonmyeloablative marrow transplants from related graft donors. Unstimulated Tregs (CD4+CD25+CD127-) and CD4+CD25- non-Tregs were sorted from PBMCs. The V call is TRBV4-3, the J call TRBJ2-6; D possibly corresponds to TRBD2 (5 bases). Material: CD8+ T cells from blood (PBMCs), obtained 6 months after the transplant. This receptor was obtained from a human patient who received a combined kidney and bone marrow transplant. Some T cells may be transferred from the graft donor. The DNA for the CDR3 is TGCGCCAGCAGCCAAGATCGGGGCTCTGGGGCCAACGTCCTGACTTTC. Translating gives CASSQDRGSGANVLTF.